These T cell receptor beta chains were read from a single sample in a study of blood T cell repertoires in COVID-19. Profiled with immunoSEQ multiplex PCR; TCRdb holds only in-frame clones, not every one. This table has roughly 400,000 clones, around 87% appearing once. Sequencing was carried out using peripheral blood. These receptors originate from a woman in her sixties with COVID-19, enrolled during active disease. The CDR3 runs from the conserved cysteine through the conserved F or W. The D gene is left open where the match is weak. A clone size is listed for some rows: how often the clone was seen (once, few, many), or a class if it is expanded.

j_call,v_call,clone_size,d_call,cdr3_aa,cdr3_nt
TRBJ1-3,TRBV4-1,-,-,CASSQKGHSSGNTIYF,TGCGCCAGCAGCCAAAAGGGGCATAGCTCTGGAAACACCATATATTTT
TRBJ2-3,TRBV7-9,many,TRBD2,CASSRGLGLAGGFDTQYF,TGTGCCAGCAGCCGCGGGCTCGGGCTAGCGGGGGGGTTCGATACGCAGTATTTT
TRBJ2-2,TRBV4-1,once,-,CASSHGTGELFF,TGCGCCAGCAGCCACGGGACAGGGGAGCTGTTTTTT
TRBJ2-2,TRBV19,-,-,CASSIGVRGGELFF,TGTGCCAGTAGTATCGGGGTTCGTGGCGGGGAGCTGTTTTTT
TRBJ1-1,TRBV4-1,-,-,CASSQEGQPNTEAFF,TGCGCCAGCAGCCAAGAAGGACAGCCTAACACTGAAGCTTTCTTT
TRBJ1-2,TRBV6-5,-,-,CATSKFGDTYGYTF,TGTGCCACTTCCAAGTTCGGGGACACCTATGGCTACACCTTC
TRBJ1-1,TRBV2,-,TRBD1,CASRRTGGVNTEAFF,TGTGCCAGCAGGAGAACAGGGGGAGTGAACACTGAAGCTTTCTTT
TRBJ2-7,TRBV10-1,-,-,CASSEAGQHHEQYF,TGCGCCAGCAGTGAGGCAGGGCAGCACCACGAGCAGTACTTC
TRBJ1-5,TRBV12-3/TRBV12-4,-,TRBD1,CASRGQGNQPQHF,TGTGCCAGCAGAGGACAGGGGAATCAGCCCCAGCATTTT
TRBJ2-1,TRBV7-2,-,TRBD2,CASKGTSGLNEQFF,TGTGCCAGCAAGGGGACTAGCGGTTTGAATGAGCAGTTCTTC
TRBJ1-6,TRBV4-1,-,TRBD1,CASSQDQAGGPNSPLHF,TGCGCCAGCAGCCAAGACCAAGCAGGGGGGCCCAATTCACCCCTCCACTTT
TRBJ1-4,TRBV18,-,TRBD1,CASSPQQGREKLFF,TGTGCCAGCTCACCACAACAGGGGCGGGAAAAACTGTTTTTT
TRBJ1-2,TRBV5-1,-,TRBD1,CASSLAGGLHGYTF,TGCGCCAGCAGCTTGGCAGGGGGCCTTCATGGCTACACCTTC
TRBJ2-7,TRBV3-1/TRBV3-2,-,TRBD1,CASSLRGSDNEQYF,TGTGCCAGCAGCCTCAGGGGGTCGGATAACGAGCAGTACTTC
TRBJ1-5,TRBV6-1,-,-,CASSEGREGQPQHF,TGTGCCAGCAGTGAAGGGAGGGAGGGTCAGCCCCAGCATTTT
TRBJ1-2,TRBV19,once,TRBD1,CASDDRVGGYTF,TGTGCCAGTGATGACAGGGTAGGCGGCTACACCTTC
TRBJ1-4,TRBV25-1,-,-,CASSLGGLGEKLFF,TGTGCCAGCAGTTTGGGGGGACTAGGGGAAAAACTGTTTTTT
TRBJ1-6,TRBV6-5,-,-,CASSYLSGEGSPLHF,TGTGCCAGCAGTTACCTCTCGGGGGAAGGATCACCCCTCCACTTT
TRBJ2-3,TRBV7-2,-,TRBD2,CASSLSGRTSGGRDTQYF,TGTGCCAGCAGCTTAAGTGGTAGGACTAGCGGGGGGCGAGATACGCAGTATTTT
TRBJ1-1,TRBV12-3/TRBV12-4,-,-,CASNRTPNTEAFF,TGTGCCAGCAATAGGACACCGAACACTGAAGCTTTCTTT
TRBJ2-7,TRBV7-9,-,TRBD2,CASSLLTSAAYEQYF,TGTGCCAGCAGCCTCTTGACTAGCGCGGCCTACGAGCAGTACTTC
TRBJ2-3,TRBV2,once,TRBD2,CASRSGGGTDTQYF,TGTGCCAGCAGAAGCGGGGGAGGCACAGATACGCAGTATTTT
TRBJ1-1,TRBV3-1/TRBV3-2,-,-,CASSPRLVWTEAFF,TGTGCCAGCAGCCCCCGATTAGTGTGGACTGAAGCTTTCTTT
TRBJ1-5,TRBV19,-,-,CASSTGPGEYQPQHF,TGTGCCAGTAGTACCGGGCCTGGGGAGTATCAGCCCCAGCATTTT
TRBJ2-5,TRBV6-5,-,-,CASSYEAGRETQYF,TGTGCCAGCAGTTACGAGGCAGGGCGGGAGACCCAGTACTTC
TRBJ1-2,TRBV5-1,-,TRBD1,CASSLDRGDYGYTF,TGCGCCAGCAGCCTGGACAGGGGTGACTATGGCTACACCTTC
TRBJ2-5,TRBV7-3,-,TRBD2,CASSAGLAGGQETQYF,TGTGCCAGCAGCGCGGGACTAGCGGGGGGCCAAGAGACCCAGTACTTC
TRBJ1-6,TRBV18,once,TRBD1,CASSPSTGTGTSPLHF,TGTGCCAGCTCACCTTCCACCGGGACAGGGACTTCACCCCTCCACTTT
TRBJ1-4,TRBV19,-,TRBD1,CASSGGQGAGKLFF,TGTGCCAGTAGTGGAGGCCAGGGGGCCGGAAAACTGTTTTTT
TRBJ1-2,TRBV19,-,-,CASSINAENYGYTF,TGTGCCAGTAGTATTAACGCAGAAAACTATGGCTACACCTTC
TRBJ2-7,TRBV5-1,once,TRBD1,CASSPRTGVSYEQYF,TGCGCCAGCAGCCCAAGGACAGGGGTCTCCTACGAGCAGTACTTC
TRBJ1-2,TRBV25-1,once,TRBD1,CASSGTGVGYTF,TGTGCCAGCAGTGGGACAGGGGTCGGCTACACCTTC
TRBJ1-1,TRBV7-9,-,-,CASSFTGQLNTEAFF,TGTGCCAGCAGCTTCACCGGACAGCTTAACACTGAAGCTTTCTTT
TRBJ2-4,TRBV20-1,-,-,CSAFGSIQYF,TGCAGTGCTTTCGGTAGCATTCAGTACTTC
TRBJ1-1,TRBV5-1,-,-,CASSYPSTGAFF,TGCGCCAGCAGCTACCCCTCGACTGGAGCTTTCTTT
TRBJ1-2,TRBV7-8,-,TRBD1,CASSSERGPYGYTF,TGTGCCAGCAGCTCCGAGAGGGGGCCCTATGGCTACACCTTC
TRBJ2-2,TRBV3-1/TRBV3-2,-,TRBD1,CASRHRDRGFSGELFF,TGTGCCAGCAGGCACCGGGACAGGGGGTTCTCCGGGGAGCTGTTTTTT
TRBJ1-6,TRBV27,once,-,CASSSKGDSYNSPLHF,TGTGCCAGCAGTTCGAAGGGAGACTCCTATAATTCACCCCTCCACTTT
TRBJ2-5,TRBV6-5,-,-,CASSYGGLLGETQYF,TGTGCCAGCAGTTACGGTGGACTCTTGGGGGAGACCCAGTACTTC
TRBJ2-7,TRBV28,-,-,CASRSGALGTNEQYF,TGTGCCAGCAGAAGCGGAGCCCTGGGGACAAACGAGCAGTACTTC
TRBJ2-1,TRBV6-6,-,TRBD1,CASVPGTGSTNEQFF,TGTGCCAGCGTCCCCGGGACAGGGAGTACGAATGAGCAGTTCTTC
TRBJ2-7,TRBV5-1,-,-,CASSLAGSSYEQYF,TGCGCCAGCAGCTTGGCGGGAAGCTCCTACGAGCAGTACTTC
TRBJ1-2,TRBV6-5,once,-,CASRKGNRDYYGYTF,TGTGCCAGCAGAAAGGGTAACAGGGATTACTATGGCTACACCTTC
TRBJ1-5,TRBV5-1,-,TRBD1,CASSTGTGEQPQHF,TGCGCCAGCAGCACTGGGACAGGGGAACAGCCCCAGCATTTT
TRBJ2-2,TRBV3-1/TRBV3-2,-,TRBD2,CASSQRASGGLKNTGELFF,TGTGCCAGCAGCCAAAGGGCTAGCGGGGGGCTCAAGAACACCGGGGAGCTGTTTTTT
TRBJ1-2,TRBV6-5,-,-,CASRRGLTNYGYTF,TGTGCCAGCCGGAGGGGACTGACTAACTATGGCTACACCTTC
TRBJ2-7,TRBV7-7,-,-,CASSPRELSSYEQYF,TGTGCCAGCAGCCCCCGGGAGCTTAGCTCCTACGAGCAGTACTTC
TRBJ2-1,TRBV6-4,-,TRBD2,CASSDSASGIPEQFF,TGTGCCAGCAGTGACTCGGCTAGCGGAATCCCTGAGCAGTTCTTC